The rows below give T cell receptor beta chains drawn from one sample of a study of blood T cells in healthy people across ages. TCRdb reanalysed the 5' RACE reads using MiXCR and keeps one entry per CDR3 protein. The table shows 1.5 million to 2 million distinct CDR3 sequences, with 28% occurring only once. Material: blood. Every receptor here comes from a woman in her thirties in good health. Both conserved end residues are part of each CDR3. A D gene is named only where the DNA matches it firmly. Clone size appears in some rows only: once, few, many, or a class for an expanded clone.

j_gene | v_gene | len | abundance | d_gene | CDR3aa | CDR3nt
TRBJ1-1 | TRBV28 | 15 | few | TRBD1 | CASAMWTGPFSEAFF | TGTGCCAGCGCGATGTGGACAGGACCTTTCTCTGAAGCTTTCTTT
TRBJ2-1 | TRBV20-1 | 13 | - | TRBD2 | CSARDPGRETQFF | TGCAGTGCTAGAGATCCTGGGAGGGAGACCCAGTTCTTC
TRBJ2-5 | TRBV5-1 | 16 | few | - | CASSLDFGGVRETQYF | TGCGCCAGCAGCTTGGACTTCGGGGGTGTAAGAGAGACCCAGTACTTC
TRBJ1-2 | TRBV12-3/TRBV12-4 | 14 | - | - | CASTSTGPHYGYTF | TGTGCCAGCACTTCCACAGGGCCCCACTATGGCTACACCTTC
TRBJ2-5 | TRBV2 | 16 | - | TRBD2 | CASSEALLAGEETQYF | TGTGCCAGCAGTGAAGCCCTTCTAGCGGGGGAAGAGACCCAGTACTTC
TRBJ1-1 | TRBV7-2 | 16 | - | TRBD1 | CASSLKSDRGRSEAFF | TGTGCCAGCAGCTTAAAATCGGACAGGGGGCGATCTGAAGCTTTCTTT
TRBJ1-2 | TRBV20-1 | 12 | many | - | CSARTENYGYTF | TGCAGTGCCAGGACAGAGAACTATGGCTACACCTTC
TRBJ2-3 | TRBV7-3 | 16 | - | TRBD2 | CASSSSLAGGTDTQYF | TGTGCCAGCAGCTCTTCCCTAGCGGGGGGGACAGATACGCAGTATTTT
TRBJ1-6 | TRBV2 | 11 | few | - | CASTRNSPLHF | TGTGCCAGCACAAGAAATTCACCCCTCCACTTT
TRBJ2-5 | TRBV6-6 | 13 | - | - | CASNTLLEETQYF | TGTGCCAGCAATACCCTACTGGAGGAGACCCAGTACTTC
TRBJ2-7 | TRBV5-1 | 14 | many | - | CASSGRDLAYEQYF | TGCGCCAGCAGCGGCCGGGACCTAGCCTACGAGCAGTACTTC
TRBJ2-2 | TRBV30 | 14 | - | - | CAWSLGPLPGELFF | TGTGCCTGGAGTCTAGGACCCCTCCCCGGGGAGCTGTTTTTT
TRBJ2-1 | TRBV5-5 | 15 | few | TRBD1 | CASSLAGTGPNEQFF | TGTGCCAGCAGCTTGGCGGGGACAGGGCCCAATGAGCAGTTCTTC
TRBJ1-1 | TRBV29-1 | 13 | - | TRBD1 | CSVTLAGGTEAFF | TGCAGCGTTACCCTAGCAGGGGGCACTGAAGCTTTCTTT
TRBJ2-7 | TRBV27 | 15 | few | - | CASSPLTKSSYEQYF | TGTGCCAGCAGCCCCCTGACTAAAAGCTCCTACGAGCAGTACTTC
TRBJ1-5 | TRBV12-3/TRBV12-4 | 13 | - | TRBD1 | CASTGTVDQPQHF | TGTGCCAGCACCGGGACAGTAGATCAGCCCCAGCATTTT
TRBJ2-1 | TRBV7-2 | 18 | - | TRBD1 | CASTPSLLGQGANNEQFF | TGTGCCAGCACCCCGTCGTTGTTAGGACAGGGGGCAAACAATGAGCAGTTCTTC
TRBJ1-4 | TRBV10-1 | 15 | few | - | CASSPGAGVEEKLFF | TGCGCCAGCAGCCCCGGTGCAGGGGTGGAAGAAAAACTGTTTTTT
TRBJ2-2 | TRBV28 | 11 | few | - | CASSTSWELFF | TGTGCCAGCAGCACCTCTTGGGAGCTGTTTTTT
TRBJ2-1 | TRBV12-3/TRBV12-4 | 14 | - | - | CASSGGGLRNEQFF | TGTGCCAGCAGTGGGGGGGGCTTGCGAAATGAGCAGTTCTTC
TRBJ1-6 | TRBV12-3/TRBV12-4 | 15 | - | - | CASRGTTNGISPLHF | TGTGCCAGCCGGGGGACAACTAACGGAATTTCACCCCTCCACTTT
TRBJ1-1 | TRBV18 | 15 | once | - | CASSPAEARCTEAFF | TGTGCCAGCTCACCAGCTGAAGCGCGTTGTACTGAAGCTTTCTTT
TRBJ2-3 | TRBV9 | 14 | many | - | CASSAQGNTDTQYF | TGTGCCAGCAGCGCACAGGGAAACACAGATACGCAGTATTTT
TRBJ2-3 | TRBV29-1 | 15 | - | - | CSVGAKLSSTDTQYF | TGCAGCGTTGGCGCGAAACTTAGTAGCACAGATACGCAGTATTTT
TRBJ2-7 | TRBV18 | 13 | many | - | CASSPDLTYEQYF | TGTGCCAGCTCACCGGACCTCACCTACGAGCAGTACTTC
TRBJ2-5 | TRBV21-1 | 17 | - | - | CASSNTRSHLGGETQYF | TGTGCCAGCAGCAATACAAGGTCACATTTGGGGGGAGAGACCCAGTACTTC
TRBJ2-6 | TRBV7-9 | 18 | - | TRBD2 | CASSYVTSGDSGANVLTF | TGTGCCAGCAGTTATGTAACTAGCGGGGACTCTGGGGCCAACGTCCTGACTTTC
TRBJ2-5 | TRBV10-3 | 15 | few | - | CATRSGLAVVETQYF | TGTGCCACCCGGAGTGGTTTAGCGGTTGTTGAGACCCAGTACTTC
TRBJ2-3 | TRBV5-5 | 15 | - | - | CASSLFGSGGDTQYF | TGTGCCAGCAGCTTGTTTGGGTCGGGGGGCGATACGCAGTATTTT
TRBJ2-1 | TRBV5-1 | 17 | - | TRBD1 | CASSQQPGTGGTNEQFF | TGCGCCAGCAGCCAACAGCCAGGGACAGGGGGCACCAATGAGCAGTTCTTC
TRBJ2-7 | TRBV20-1 | 13 | - | - | CSARAGRPYEQYF | TGCAGTGCTAGAGCGGGACGACCCTACGAGCAGTACTTC
TRBJ1-5 | TRBV24-1 | 14 | - | - | CATSDRVGNQPQHF | TGTGCCACCAGTGACAGGGTTGGCAATCAGCCCCAGCATTTT
TRBJ2-5 | TRBV18 | 14 | few | TRBD1 | CASSYTGQGETQYF | TGTGCCAGCTCCTATACGGGACAGGGAGAGACCCAGTACTTC
TRBJ1-2 | TRBV6-5 | 13 | - | TRBD1 | CASSTGTGSGYTF | TGTGCCAGCAGTACCGGGACAGGGAGTGGCTACACCTTC
TRBJ2-3 | TRBV20-1 | 13 | - | - | CSAPWSSPDTQYF | TGCAGTGCGCCCTGGTCTAGCCCAGATACGCAGTATTTT
TRBJ2-2 | TRBV5-1 | 13 | - | - | CASGRPDTGELFF | TGCGCCAGCGGAAGGCCAGACACCGGGGAGCTGTTTTTT
TRBJ2-3 | TRBV5-1 | 14 | - | - | CASNFGLGTDTQYF | TGCGCCAGCAACTTTGGGCTAGGCACAGATACGCAGTATTTT
TRBJ2-1 | TRBV20-1 | 15 | few | TRBD2 | CSASYAGVTYNEQFF | TGCAGTGCTAGTTATGCGGGAGTTACCTACAATGAGCAGTTCTTC
TRBJ1-1 | TRBV5-5 | 15 | - | - | CASSLVQEVNTEAFF | TGTGCCAGCAGCTTGGTCCAGGAGGTGAACACTGAAGCTTTCTTT
TRBJ1-4 | TRBV20-1 | 13 | - | - | CSAKGLGVGKLFF | TGCAGTGCTAAGGGACTGGGTGTAGGAAAACTGTTTTTT
TRBJ2-7 | TRBV20-1 | 15 | few | TRBD2 | CSALSLGGSLYEQYF | TGCAGTGCTCTCAGTCTGGGCGGGAGTTTATACGAGCAGTACTTC
TRBJ1-1 | TRBV11-2 | 13 | - | - | CASSPCIDTEAFF | TGTGCCAGCAGCCCTTGCATCGACACTGAAGCTTTCTTT
TRBJ2-3 | TRBV30 | 14 | - | TRBD1 | CAWSEGQGRDTQYF | TGTGCCTGGAGTGAGGGACAGGGTCGAGATACGCAGTATTTT
TRBJ2-1 | TRBV2 | 13 | many | - | CASSTNRETEQFF | TGTGCCAGCAGTACGAACAGGGAAACTGAGCAGTTCTTC
TRBJ2-1 | TRBV30 | 12 | - | - | CAWKPVGNEQFF | TGTGCCTGGAAGCCAGTGGGCAATGAGCAGTTCTTC
TRBJ2-1 | TRBV20-1 | 14 | many | - | CSARSAVRYNEQFF | TGCAGTGCTAGATCGGCGGTTCGATACAATGAGCAGTTCTTC
TRBJ1-2 | TRBV4-3 | 13 | many | - | CASSQDERYGYTF | TGCGCCAGCAGCCAAGACGAGCGCTATGGCTACACCTTC
TRBJ1-2 | TRBV7-9 | 15 | - | - | CASSLAGRALDGYTF | TGTGCCAGCAGCTTAGCGGGCAGGGCGCTGGATGGCTACACCTTC
TRBJ1-1 | TRBV7-3 | 13 | - | - | CASSPRRLDEAFF | TGTGCCAGCAGCCCCCGACGCCTAGATGAAGCTTTCTTT
TRBJ2-7 | TRBV25-1 | 13 | - | TRBD1 | CASSSHRGDEQYF | TGTGCCAGCAGTTCCCACAGGGGCGACGAGCAGTACTTC
TRBJ1-2 | TRBV18 | 15 | - | - | CASSPATALGYGYTF | TGTGCCAGCTCACCAGCGACAGCCTTGGGCTATGGCTACACCTTC
TRBJ1-2 | TRBV12-3/TRBV12-4 | 13 | few | - | CASSFTDEDGYTF | TGTGCCAGCAGTTTCACGGACGAGGATGGCTACACCTTC
TRBJ2-7 | TRBV5-1 | 14 | - | TRBD1 | CASSFTGDTCEQYF | TGCGCCAGCAGCTTTACAGGGGACACCTGCGAGCAGTACTTC
TRBJ1-5 | TRBV7-2 | 14 | - | - | CASSEGGAGQPQHF | TGTGCCAGCAGCGAGGGCGGGGCAGGACAGCCCCAGCATTTT
TRBJ2-1 | TRBV7-3 | 13 | few | TRBD1 | CASSAGTVDEQFF | TGTGCCAGCAGCGCCGGGACAGTAGATGAGCAGTTCTTC
TRBJ2-7 | TRBV6-6 | 15 | many | - | CASKKGGSSSYEQYF | TGTGCCAGCAAAAAAGGCGGCAGCAGCTCCTACGAGCAGTACTTC
TRBJ2-3 | TRBV9 | 16 | few | TRBD1 | CASSVGTGYSTDTQYF | TGTGCCAGCAGCGTAGGGACAGGGTATAGCACAGATACGCAGTATTTT
TRBJ2-3 | TRBV7-2 | 15 | - | TRBD2 | CASRWSGTNTDTQYF | TGTGCCAGCAGATGGAGCGGGACCAACACAGATACGCAGTATTTT
TRBJ2-3 | TRBV7-6 | 15 | - | TRBD1 | CASSQRGLSTDTQYF | TGTGCCAGCAGCCAAAGGGGGCTAAGCACAGATACGCAGTATTTT